This TCR beta chain stems from a study of blood T cells in healthy people across ages (dated by TCRdb to about 2015). Regarding the study in general: In model experiments, roughly one uniquely barcoded TCR beta cDNA molecule per two T cells was captured by template switching. The donors were split into four age groups: young (average 16 years), middle-aged (about 40), aged (over 55) and long-lived (more than 80). To avoid experimental bias, donors of different ages were distributed randomly across sequencing lanes. Age-related changes in TCR beta repertoire diversity were measured in the study by deep sequencing normalized with unique cDNA molecular identifiers. Two additional independent replicas of 1 million unique cDNA reads from the same blood draw were analyzed for two donors (one aged 18 to 30 and one aged 80 or older).

The receptor library was made with 5' RACE. Reads for this sample came from an Illumina HiSeq 2500. The second PCR ran for roughly 7 to 12 cycles and used a J-beta primer mix along with a sample-barcoded 5' primer. A template-switch 5' adaptor carrying 12 random nucleotides introduced a unique molecular identifier onto each TCR beta cDNA molecule. At least 3 million CDR3-containing paired-end reads were obtained from each sample. First-strand cDNA was synthesized from all RNA with the Mint cDNA synthesis kit, primed by a TRBC-specific oligonucleotide. All cDNA was treated with uracil-DNA glycosylase and then went through a first 18-cycle PCR with the universal primers M1SS and BC2_uni_R. The authors' pipeline ran thus. For normalization, 1 million high-quality reads were randomly selected from each sample, with every read carrying a distinct molecular identifier. Instead of being binned into consensus sequences, reads with shared molecular identifiers were discarded. MiTCR, run with a Q25 quality threshold and the strictest error-elimination algorithm, handled CDR3 identification, clonotype clustering and error correction. Lower-bound total TCR beta diversity was estimated with a nonparametric unseen species model using Euler transformation. TCRdb reworked the public reads: Q25 trimming with fastp, MiXCR clone assembly, productive beta chains retained. Rows are combined by CDR3 protein, so each entry shows the most common genes and DNA. The V and J calls and clone size come from TCRdb's table, not from the authors' own analysis. The sample includes around 800,000 distinct CDR3 sequences, with about 47% observed a single time. 15% to 20% of the sample is in the top ten clones.

Donors were approximately 42 systemically healthy Caucasian individuals from Russia aged about 6 to 100 years. Ten milliliters of peripheral blood were drawn from each donor into EDTA-treated Vacutainer tubes. PBMCs were isolated by Ficoll-Paque density-gradient centrifugation, with at least 7 million obtained per sample. Trizol reagent was used to extract total RNA from the PBMCs, yielding at least 6 micrograms per sample. For every donor, an aliquot of PBMCs went through flow cytometry to measure the percentages of naive CD45RAhigh/CD27high T cells. Beyond this particular receptor, the publication reports: Compared with the aged group, the long-lived group had more naive CD4+ T cells, fewer expanded clones and increased TCR diversity, a pattern suggesting age selection. Total diversity estimates from one million sequenced T cells were considered lower bounds and underestimates. As age increased, observed TCR beta diversity per million T cells dropped in a roughly linear way, and a significant reduction was already evident by age about 40. Because donor CMV infection status was unknown, age-related changes in expanded clonotypes were potentially confounded. There was a strong correlation between observed TCR beta diversity and the percentage of naive T cells measured by flow cytometry. Because profiling used bulk unsorted PBMCs, naive and antigen-experienced compartments could not be compared conclusively.

The cysteine opens and the phenylalanine closes a CDR3 of 18 amino acids. Only the CDR3 portion is preserved as DNA: 54 bases, with reading frame beginning at the first base. V loses 0 bases at its end and J loses 4 bases; junction bases beyond the gene matches: 12. Reading the germline V gene gives CDR1 SNHLY and CDR2 FYNNEI. The table lists this clonotype with a count of one. Its antigen remains unidentified. Base qualities are not provided; no much larger clone lies one nucleotide away. A single read constitutes weak evidence. This TCR came from a man older than 75 in good health. The chain is encoded by TRBV2 joined to TRBJ1-3; 7 middle bases align to TRBD1. Sequences were obtained from blood. The CDR3 protein sequence reads: CASSEANQGVLVGNTIYF. The sequence in DNA is TGTGCCAGCAGTGAAGCCAACCAGGGGGTCCTGGTGGGAAACACCATATATTTT.